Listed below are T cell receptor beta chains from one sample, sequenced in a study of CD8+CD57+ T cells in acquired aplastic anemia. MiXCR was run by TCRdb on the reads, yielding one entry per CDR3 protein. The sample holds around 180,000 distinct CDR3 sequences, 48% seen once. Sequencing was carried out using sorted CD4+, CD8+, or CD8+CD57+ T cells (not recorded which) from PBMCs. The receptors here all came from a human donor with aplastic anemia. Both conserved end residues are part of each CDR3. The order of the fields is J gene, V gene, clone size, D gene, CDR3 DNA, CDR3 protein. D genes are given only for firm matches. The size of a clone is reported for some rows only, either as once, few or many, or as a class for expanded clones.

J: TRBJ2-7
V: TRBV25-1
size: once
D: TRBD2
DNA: TGTGCCAGCAGTTTCGAGGGACTAGACGAGCAGTACTTC
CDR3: CASSFEGLDEQYF

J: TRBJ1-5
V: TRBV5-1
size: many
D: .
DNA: TGCGCCAGCAGCTTGGAGGGTCAGGGTCAGCCCCAGCATTTT
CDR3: CASSLEGQGQPQHF

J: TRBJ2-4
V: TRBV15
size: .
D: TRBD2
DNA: TGTGCCACCAGCGATCTAGCGGGCCTCCTAAACATTCAGTACTTC
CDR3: CATSDLAGLLNIQYF

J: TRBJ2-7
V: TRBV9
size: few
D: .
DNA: TGTGCCAGCAGCGTGGGAAGCCACTACGAGCAGTACTTC
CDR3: CASSVGSHYEQYF

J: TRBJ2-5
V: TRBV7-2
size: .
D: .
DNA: TGTGCCAGCAGCTCCCCACAGGGAGGGGCGCAAGAGACCCAGTACTTC
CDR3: CASSSPQGGAQETQYF

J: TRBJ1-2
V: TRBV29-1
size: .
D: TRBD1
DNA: TGCAGCGTGGGGGGACAGAGTAACTATGGCTACACCTTC
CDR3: CSVGGQSNYGYTF

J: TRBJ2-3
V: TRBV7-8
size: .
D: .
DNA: TGTGCCAGCAGCCAACAGCGGGGCACAGATACGCAGTATTTT
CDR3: CASSQQRGTDTQYF

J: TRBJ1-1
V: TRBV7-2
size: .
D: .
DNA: TGTGCCAGCAGCTTAGGACTAGTTGAAGCTTTCTTT
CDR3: CASSLGLVEAFF

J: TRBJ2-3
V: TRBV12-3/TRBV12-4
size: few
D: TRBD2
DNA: TGTGCCAGCAGTTTAAACTCTCGACTAGCGGGGGGAACGACAGATACGCAGTATTTT
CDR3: CASSLNSRLAGGTTDTQYF

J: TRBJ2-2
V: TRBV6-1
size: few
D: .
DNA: TGTGCCAGCACGCTCCCAACGGTTTTCGGGGAGCTGTTTTTT
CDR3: CASTLPTVFGELFF

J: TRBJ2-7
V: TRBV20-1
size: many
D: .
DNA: TGCAGTGCTAGAGAGGACATTCTTGCCTACGAGCAGTACTTC
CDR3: CSAREDILAYEQYF